The 2 T cell receptor beta chains presented below share a single source sample, sequenced in a study of neoadjuvant anti-PD-1 for oral cavity cancer. Time point meaning: after neoadjuvant nivolumab, at surgical resection. Sequencing used immunoSEQ multiplex PCR; TCRdb keeps in-frame clones, though not all of them. The sample holds around 8,000 clones, approximately 66% seen once. This specimen was PBMCs, taken after nivolumab (anti-PD-1) treatment. These receptors originate from a person aged 40-85 years with oral cavity squamous cell carcinoma.

The gene calls are TRBV7-2 and TRBJ1-2; D gene unclear. CDR1 is SGHTA, CDR2 FQGNSA, per germline. This CDR3 region has 14 residues. The V end lost 6 bases, the J end lost 2 bases, and 13 bases lay between the germline ends. DNA of the CDR3: TGTGCCAGCAGACAAAACGGCCGAAACTATGGCTACACCTTC. As protein: CASRQNGRNYGYTF.

This clone was observed a few times. This chain uses TRBV4-1 with TRBJ2-3; 7 bases map to TRBD1. The length of the CDR3 is 13 residues. Germline lookup yields CDR1 MGHRA and CDR2 YSYEKL. J lost 5 bases, V lost 2 bases, and 1 base had no gene match. CDR3 amino acids: CASSQQGVDTQYF. The CDR3 DNA sequence: TGCGCCAGCAGCCAACAGGGGGTAGATACGCAGTATTTT.